A selection of T cell receptor beta chains follows, all from one sample in a study of blood T cells in healthy people across ages. TCRdb redid the calling of the 5' RACE reads with MiXCR, one entry per CDR3 protein. The table has roughly 730,000 distinct CDR3 sequences, more than 50% seen once. The sample taken for sequencing was blood. The receptors here all came from a middle-aged man in good health. The CDR3 runs from the conserved cysteine through the conserved F or W. Each record gives: clone size, D gene, J gene, V gene, CDR3 DNA, CDR3 protein. A D gene is named only where the DNA matches it firmly. Only part of the rows carry a size: once, few, many, or a class if the clone is expanded.

clone size: few; D gene: .; J gene: TRBJ2-2; V gene: TRBV11-2; CDR3 DNA: TGTGCCAGCAGCTTCGGGACTGTCAACACCGGGGAGCTGTTTTTT; CDR3 protein: CASSFGTVNTGELFF
clone size: .; D gene: .; J gene: TRBJ2-3; V gene: TRBV7-9; CDR3 DNA: TGTGCCAGCAGCTTAGGGGCAGGGGACGGGGATACGCAGTATTTT; CDR3 protein: CASSLGAGDGDTQYF
clone size: .; D gene: TRBD1; J gene: TRBJ2-7; V gene: TRBV27; CDR3 DNA: TGTGCCAGCAGTAGACGGGGACAGTCCTACGAGCAGTACTTC; CDR3 protein: CASSRRGQSYEQYF
clone size: few; D gene: TRBD1; J gene: TRBJ1-2; V gene: TRBV12-3/TRBV12-4; CDR3 DNA: TGTGCCAGCAGTACCGGGACAGGGGTTACCTATGGCTACACCTTC; CDR3 protein: CASSTGTGVTYGYTF
clone size: .; D gene: .; J gene: TRBJ2-7; V gene: TRBV4-3; CDR3 DNA: TGCGCCAGTCCGATCTACGAGCAGTACTTC; CDR3 protein: CASPIYEQYF
clone size: .; D gene: TRBD2; J gene: TRBJ2-7; V gene: TRBV4-3; CDR3 DNA: TGCGCCAGCAGCCAAGGCGGGAGTACCTACGAGCAGTACTTC; CDR3 protein: CASSQGGSTYEQYF
clone size: .; D gene: .; J gene: TRBJ1-1; V gene: TRBV7-2; CDR3 DNA: TGTGCCAGCAGCTTAGCGCTCGTAGTGAACACTGAAGCTTTCTTT; CDR3 protein: CASSLALVVNTEAFF
clone size: .; D gene: .; J gene: TRBJ1-2; V gene: TRBV2; CDR3 DNA: TGTGCCAGCAGTGAAAAAGTTCCCGGTGGCTACACCTTC; CDR3 protein: CASSEKVPGGYTF
clone size: .; D gene: .; J gene: TRBJ2-7; V gene: TRBV28; CDR3 DNA: TGTGCCAGCAGTGGGGAGGAGACTTTGGGCTACGAGCAGTACTTC; CDR3 protein: CASSGEETLGYEQYF
clone size: .; D gene: TRBD2; J gene: TRBJ2-1; V gene: TRBV7-3; CDR3 DNA: TGTGCCAGCAGCCTACCTGGGACTAGCGCGAGCAATGAGCAGTTCTTC; CDR3 protein: CASSLPGTSASNEQFF
clone size: .; D gene: .; J gene: TRBJ2-3; V gene: TRBV11-3; CDR3 DNA: TGTGCCAGCAGCCGCGCAGTAGATACGCAGTATTTT; CDR3 protein: CASSRAVDTQYF
clone size: .; D gene: TRBD1; J gene: TRBJ2-2; V gene: TRBV9; CDR3 DNA: TGTGCCAGCAGATCCTCGCAGGGGGCGGAGGCCGGGGAGCTGTTTTTT; CDR3 protein: CASRSSQGAEAGELFF
clone size: .; D gene: .; J gene: TRBJ2-6; V gene: TRBV9; CDR3 DNA: TGTGCCAGCAGCGTAGAACGCCCCTCTGGGGCCAACGTCCTGACTTTC; CDR3 protein: CASSVERPSGANVLTF
clone size: .; D gene: .; J gene: TRBJ2-3; V gene: TRBV20-1; CDR3 DNA: TGCAGTGCTAGAGATTTTAAGGACAGCAGCACAGATACGCAGTATTTT; CDR3 protein: CSARDFKDSSTDTQYF
clone size: few; D gene: .; J gene: TRBJ2-6; V gene: TRBV25-1; CDR3 DNA: TGTGCCAGCAGTACAACAGGGTCTGGGGCCAACGTCCTGACTTTC; CDR3 protein: CASSTTGSGANVLTF
clone size: .; D gene: .; J gene: TRBJ2-5; V gene: TRBV5-1; CDR3 DNA: TGCGCCAGCAGCTTTTCGGGAGTAGACGAGACCCAGTACTTC; CDR3 protein: CASSFSGVDETQYF
clone size: few; D gene: .; J gene: TRBJ2-1; V gene: TRBV6-2/TRBV6-3; CDR3 DNA: TGTGCCAGCAGTAATCCAGGTAGCGAGAATGAGCAGTTCTTC; CDR3 protein: CASSNPGSENEQFF
clone size: .; D gene: TRBD2; J gene: TRBJ2-1; V gene: TRBV11-1; CDR3 DNA: TGTGCCAGCAGCTTGAGGCGGGGGAGCTCCTACAATGAGCAGTTCTTC; CDR3 protein: CASSLRRGSSYNEQFF
clone size: .; D gene: .; J gene: TRBJ1-2; V gene: TRBV7-9; CDR3 DNA: TGTGCCAGCAGCTTAAGTGAGGGAAGTAACTATGGCTACACCTTC; CDR3 protein: CASSLSEGSNYGYTF
clone size: .; D gene: TRBD1; J gene: TRBJ2-7; V gene: TRBV5-1; CDR3 DNA: TGCGCCAGCAGCGCGGATGGACAGGGCGCGTACGAGCAGTACTTC; CDR3 protein: CASSADGQGAYEQYF
clone size: .; D gene: TRBD1; J gene: TRBJ2-5; V gene: TRBV28; CDR3 DNA: TGTGCCAGCAGTTTAATCGAGACAGGGCAAGAGACCCAGTACTTC; CDR3 protein: CASSLIETGQETQYF
clone size: .; D gene: .; J gene: TRBJ2-3; V gene: TRBV7-2; CDR3 DNA: TGTGCCAGCAGCTCAGGGCAAGGGTGGCAGTATTTT; CDR3 protein: CASSSGQGWQYF
clone size: few; D gene: .; J gene: TRBJ2-6; V gene: TRBV12-3/TRBV12-4; CDR3 DNA: TGTGCCAGCAGTCCAGGACGGGGTTCTGGGGCCAACGTCCTGACTTTC; CDR3 protein: CASSPGRGSGANVLTF
clone size: few; D gene: .; J gene: TRBJ2-5; V gene: TRBV20-1; CDR3 DNA: TGCAGTGCTAGAGATCTCGCGGAGACCCAGTACTTC; CDR3 protein: CSARDLAETQYF
clone size: .; D gene: TRBD2; J gene: TRBJ2-7; V gene: TRBV5-5; CDR3 DNA: TGTGCCAGCAGCTTTCAGCGGGAGGCCTACGAGCAGTACTTC; CDR3 protein: CASSFQREAYEQYF
clone size: .; D gene: .; J gene: TRBJ1-2; V gene: TRBV20-1; CDR3 DNA: TGCAGTGCTAGAGAGGAGGGGTTGAATGGCTACACCTTC; CDR3 protein: CSAREEGLNGYTF
clone size: .; D gene: .; J gene: TRBJ2-5; V gene: TRBV12-5; CDR3 DNA: TGTGCTAGTGGCCCGCCGGGCGAAGAGACCCAGTACTTC; CDR3 protein: CASGPPGEETQYF
clone size: .; D gene: TRBD1; J gene: TRBJ2-2; V gene: TRBV29-1; CDR3 DNA: TGCAGCGCAATAGGACAGGGAGGCTACGGGGAGCTGTTTTTT; CDR3 protein: CSAIGQGGYGELFF
clone size: .; D gene: TRBD1; J gene: TRBJ1-2; V gene: TRBV27; CDR3 DNA: TGTGCCAGCAGTTTATCCGGACAGGGAATTTATGTGTTTGGCTACACCTTC; CDR3 protein: CASSLSGQGIYVFGYTF
clone size: .; D gene: TRBD2; J gene: TRBJ2-3; V gene: TRBV20-1; CDR3 DNA: TGCAGTGCTAGAGATTTCGGGGGGTGGATAACAGATACGCAGTATTTT; CDR3 protein: CSARDFGGWITDTQYF
clone size: .; D gene: .; J gene: TRBJ2-3; V gene: TRBV7-3; CDR3 DNA: TGTGCCAGCAGCCCCCGACTGAAAGATACGCAGTATTTT; CDR3 protein: CASSPRLKDTQYF
clone size: .; D gene: .; J gene: TRBJ1-5; V gene: TRBV20-1; CDR3 DNA: TGCAGTGCTAGAGGACCGGGCACAGTTTTGGATCAGCCCCAGCATTTT; CDR3 protein: CSARGPGTVLDQPQHF
clone size: few; D gene: TRBD1; J gene: TRBJ2-3; V gene: TRBV6-2/TRBV6-3; CDR3 DNA: TGTGCCAGCAGTCGAGGGACAGGTCGATCAGATACGCAGTATTTT; CDR3 protein: CASSRGTGRSDTQYF
clone size: few; D gene: .; J gene: TRBJ1-1; V gene: TRBV9; CDR3 DNA: TGTGCCAGCAGCGTAGCTGACGGGGGCACTGAAGCTTTCTTT; CDR3 protein: CASSVADGGTEAFF
clone size: few; D gene: .; J gene: TRBJ2-5; V gene: TRBV6-5; CDR3 DNA: TGTGCCAGCAATCCCCCCGCGGAGACCCAGTACTTC; CDR3 protein: CASNPPAETQYF
clone size: .; D gene: .; J gene: TRBJ2-5; V gene: TRBV7-3; CDR3 DNA: TGTGCCAGCAGCTCCCTCCGGGACCCTTCCTACAATGAGCAGTACTTC; CDR3 protein: CASSSLRDPSYNEQYF
clone size: .; D gene: .; J gene: TRBJ2-3; V gene: TRBV20-1; CDR3 DNA: TGCAGTGCCGGAGGCGGACGAGCGCCCACAGATACGCAGTATTTT; CDR3 protein: CSAGGGRAPTDTQYF
clone size: .; D gene: .; J gene: TRBJ2-3; V gene: TRBV4-3; CDR3 DNA: TGCGCCAGCAGCCAAGGTCTCCGGGACTTCTCTAGCACAGATACGCAGTATTTT; CDR3 protein: CASSQGLRDFSSTDTQYF
clone size: .; D gene: .; J gene: TRBJ2-6; V gene: TRBV5-1; CDR3 DNA: TGCGCCAGCAGCTATGTAGGTGGGGCCAACGTCCTGACTTTC; CDR3 protein: CASSYVGGANVLTF
clone size: .; D gene: .; J gene: TRBJ2-7; V gene: TRBV29-1; CDR3 DNA: TGCAGCGTCCGGGGGCAGAGCTGGGATCTCAATGGCTACGAGCAGTACTTC; CDR3 protein: CSVRGQSWDLNGYEQYF
clone size: few; D gene: TRBD1; J gene: TRBJ2-5; V gene: TRBV7-9; CDR3 DNA: TGTGCCAGCAGCTCCGGGACAGGGAAGGCGGAGACCCAGTACTTC; CDR3 protein: CASSSGTGKAETQYF
clone size: .; D gene: TRBD1; J gene: TRBJ1-5; V gene: TRBV10-3; CDR3 DNA: TGTGCCATCAGTCCGGGACAGGGGGTCAGCAATCAGCCCCAGCATTTT; CDR3 protein: CAISPGQGVSNQPQHF
clone size: few; D gene: TRBD2; J gene: TRBJ2-7; V gene: TRBV6-6; CDR3 DNA: TGTGCCAGCAGCCCGGGACTAGCGGGAGGCCCCTACGAGCAGTACTTC; CDR3 protein: CASSPGLAGGPYEQYF
clone size: .; D gene: .; J gene: TRBJ2-3; V gene: TRBV9; CDR3 DNA: TGTGCCAGCAGCCCCGGGCGGGTTGAGGATACGCAGTATTTT; CDR3 protein: CASSPGRVEDTQYF
clone size: .; D gene: .; J gene: TRBJ2-4; V gene: TRBV20-1; CDR3 DNA: TGCAGTGCTAGAATTCAGGGTAACATTCAGTACTTC; CDR3 protein: CSARIQGNIQYF
clone size: .; D gene: .; J gene: TRBJ2-7; V gene: TRBV27; CDR3 DNA: TGTGCCAGCAGACAAACGGCCCGAACGGCGCACGAGCAGTACTTC; CDR3 protein: CASRQTARTAHEQYF
clone size: few; D gene: TRBD2; J gene: TRBJ2-3; V gene: TRBV12-3/TRBV12-4; CDR3 DNA: TGTGCCAGCAGTCGGGGGGAAACAGATACGCAGTATTTT; CDR3 protein: CASSRGETDTQYF
clone size: few; D gene: .; J gene: TRBJ2-5; V gene: TRBV20-1; CDR3 DNA: TGCAGTGCTAGAAGGTCCTTACAAGAGACCCAGTACTTC; CDR3 protein: CSARRSLQETQYF